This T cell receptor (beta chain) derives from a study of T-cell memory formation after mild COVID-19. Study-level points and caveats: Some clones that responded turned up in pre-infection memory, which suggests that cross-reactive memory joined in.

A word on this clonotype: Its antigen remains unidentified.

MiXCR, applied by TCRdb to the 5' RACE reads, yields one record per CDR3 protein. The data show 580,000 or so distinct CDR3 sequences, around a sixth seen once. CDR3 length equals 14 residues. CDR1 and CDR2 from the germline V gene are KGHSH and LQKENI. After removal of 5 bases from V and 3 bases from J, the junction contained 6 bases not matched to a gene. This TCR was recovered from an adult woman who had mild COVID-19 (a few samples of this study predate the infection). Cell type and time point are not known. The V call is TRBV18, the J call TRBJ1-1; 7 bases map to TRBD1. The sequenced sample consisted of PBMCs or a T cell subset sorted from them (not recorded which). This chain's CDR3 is CASSSNRGDTEAFF. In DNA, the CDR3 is TGTGCCAGCTCATCCAACAGGGGTGACACTGAAGCTTTCTTT.